This T cell receptor beta chain was captured by sequencing in a study of tumor and adjacent non-tumor tissue in lung cancer. Germline CDR1 is KGHSH and CDR2 is LQKENI. The CDR3 consists of 15 residues. Turning to this clonotype: One junction end does not reproduce the germline sequence, and a read error may be involved.

Three rounds of nested PCR, following a modified ARM-PCR protocol, produced the TCRbeta library. TCRdb itself ran the multiplex PCR reads through MiXCR, one entry per CDR3 protein. The sample holds fewer than 100,000 distinct CDR3 sequences, just under 75% seen once. RNA was extracted from bulk tissue without any cell sorting. The V gene is TRBV18, the J gene TRBJ2-3, with D possibly matching TRBD1 (7 bases). This clonotype originated in a woman in her thirties or forties with non-small cell lung cancer. Sequenced material: lung tumor tissue. CDR3 sequence: CTSSGGGTRTDTQYF. Here the CDR3 DNA reads TGTACCAGCTCCGGAGGGGGCACGCGCACAGATACGCAGTATTTT.